Here is one T cell receptor (beta chain) with its context. V dropped 4 bases and J dropped 6 bases, with 11 bases sitting between them. There are 13 residues in the CDR3. The germline gives CDR1 MNHEY, CDR2 SVGAGI. Per the original methods: Reference gene primers were amplified, and this amplification served to estimate nucleated cell counts. Assay: immunoSEQ multiplex PCR; the TCRdb copy retains only in-frame clones and omits some. From that table come the V and J calls and clone size; the DNA was used to work out D and trimming. The repertoire holds around 700,000 clones, with 80% to 90% as singletons. The data stem from a study of blood T cell repertoires in COVID-19. In the study overall: Sources were T cells, B-cell-depleted T cells, or PBMCs; the material itself was cDNA or gDNA.

The chain recombines TRBV6-5 with TRBJ2-3; no definite D call. This receptor was obtained from a woman aged 18-29 years with acute or convalescent COVID-19. The sequenced sample consisted of peripheral blood. The CDR3 nucleotides are TGTGCCAGCAGTTCAGGTCCTCTCGATACGCAGTATTTT. It yields the protein CASSSGPLDTQYF.